The subject of this entry is one TCR beta chain. The data stem from a study of control samples from healthy donors and cancer patients. V dropped 4 bases and J dropped 6; count of bases not matched to a gene: 8. CDR1 SGHNT and CDR2 YYREEE come from the germline V gene (reference sequence). CDR3 length equals 17 residues. Method: immunoSEQ multiplex PCR; TCRdb's copy keeps in-frame clones and lacks some. This sample has 100,000 to 150,000 clones, with around nine tenths found just once. The clonotype comes from a man over 45 with head and neck cancer. The V call is TRBV5-4, the J call TRBJ2-1, with 15 bases identical to TRBD2. Sequencing input: PBMCs. CDR3 nucleotide sequence: TGTGCCAGCAGCCGACCGGGACTAGCGGGGGGATCCAATGAGCAGTTCTTC. Translated: CASSRPGLAGGSNEQFF.